This T cell receptor (beta chain) comes out of a study of PD-L1 blockade in urothelial cancer. Study-wide context: Patients' atezolizumab regimen, 1,200 mg intravenously every 3 weeks, began around 2014. Before enrollment, 0 to 3 chemotherapy regimens had been given to patients. Specimens of blood held a median count of about 140,000 T cells.

Clones were sequenced by immunoSEQ multiplex PCR, and TCRdb holds only the in-frame ones, with some missing. The sample includes 30,000 to 35,000 clones, 84% seen only once; the top ten take around 30%. The CDR3 totals 15 residues. The trim removed 6 bases at V and 1 base at J, leaving 8 bases unmatched. The germline gives CDR1 LNHDA, CDR2 SQIVND (reference sequence). The material sequenced was PBMCs, taken around atezolizumab (anti-PD-L1) treatment. The clonotype was recovered from a man between 60 and 75 years old with urothelial cancer. This chain uses TRBV19 with TRBJ1-1, with 7 bases identical to TRBD1. Here the CDR3 reads CASSLTGAQNTEAFF. The CDR3 region has the DNA TGTGCCAGTAGCCTTACAGGGGCCCAGAACACTGAAGCTTTCTTT.